Below, one T cell receptor (beta chain) is given with its context. Its specificity is unknown. The study ran its PCR with 60 Vbeta and 13 Jbeta primers. The data were produced by immunoSEQ multiplex PCR, yet TCRdb's version contains in-frame clones alone and is incomplete. The sample includes some 110,000 clones, just over 70% of them seen just once. This CDR3 has 15 amino acids. Germline V gene lookup returns CDR1 SGHTA and CDR2 FQGNSA. V was pared by 4 bases and J by 4 bases, with 6 bases of the junction left unmatched. The data stem from a study of cytomegalovirus exposure and HLA in healthy donors. Overall study: Findings of an earlier analysis included under 140 million unique TCR beta sequences from around 180 million T cells.

General study results and limits: 164 TCR beta chains were listed as cytomegalovirus-associated. What TCR beta sequences reportedly achieved was accurate prediction of HLA-A and HLA-B alleles in most subjects. The study had only CMV serostatus as immune exposure information.

This TCR derives from a boy aged 5-17 years in good health and CMV-seronegative. Sequencing was done on a sample of PBMCs. V and J are TRBV7-2 and TRBJ2-5, with TRBD2 matching 10 bases. The CDR3 bases are TGTGCCAGCAGCTCATATAGCGGGGGGCCAGAGACCCAGTACTTC. It encodes CASSSYSGGPETQYF.